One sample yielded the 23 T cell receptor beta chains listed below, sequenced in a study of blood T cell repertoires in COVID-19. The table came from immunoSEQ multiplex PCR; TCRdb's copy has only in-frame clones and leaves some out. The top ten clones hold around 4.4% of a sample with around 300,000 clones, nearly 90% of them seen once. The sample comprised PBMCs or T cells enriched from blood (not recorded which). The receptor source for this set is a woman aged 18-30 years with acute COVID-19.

The CDR3 loop reads CASSPSEVVRGMGGEQYF. The CDR3 nucleotides are TGTGCCAGCTCACCCTCGGAGGTGGTTCGGGGTATGGGAGGCGAGCAGTACTTC. The rearrangement links TRBV18 to TRBJ2-7; tentative D call: TRBD2 (6 bases). The CDR3 is 18 residues long. The V end lost 3 bases, the J end lost 6 bases, and 27 bases lay between the germline ends. CDR1 and CDR2 from the germline V gene are KGHSH and LQKENI. Together with reference TRBV18 and TRBJ2-7, the CDR3 gives the full variable domain: NAGVMQNPRHLVRRRGQEARLRCSPMKGHSHVYWYRQLPEEGLKFMVYLQKENIIDESGMPKERFSAEFPKEGPSILRIQQVVRGDSAAYFCASSPSEVVRGMGGEQYFGPGTRLTVT.

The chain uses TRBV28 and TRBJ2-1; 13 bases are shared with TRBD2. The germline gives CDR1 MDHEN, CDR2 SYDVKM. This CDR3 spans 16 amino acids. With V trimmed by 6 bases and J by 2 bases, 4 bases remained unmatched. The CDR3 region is CASRQTSGRPYNEQFF. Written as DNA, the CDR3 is TGTGCCAGCAGACAGACTAGCGGGAGGCCCTACAATGAGCAGTTCTTC.

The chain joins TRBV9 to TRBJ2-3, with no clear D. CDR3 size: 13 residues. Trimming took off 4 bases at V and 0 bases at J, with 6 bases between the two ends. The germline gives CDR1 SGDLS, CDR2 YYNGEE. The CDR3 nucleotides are TGTGCCAGCAGCTTACGGAGCACAGATACGCAGTATTTT. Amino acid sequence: CASSLRSTDTQYF.

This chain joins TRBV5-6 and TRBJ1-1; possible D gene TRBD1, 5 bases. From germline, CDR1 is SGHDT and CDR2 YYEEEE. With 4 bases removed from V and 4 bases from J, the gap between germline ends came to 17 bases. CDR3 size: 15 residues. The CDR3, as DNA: TGTGCCAGCAGCGGGGGGAGAGGGAGCGGCACTGAAGCTTTCTTT. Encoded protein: CASSGGRGSGTEAFF.

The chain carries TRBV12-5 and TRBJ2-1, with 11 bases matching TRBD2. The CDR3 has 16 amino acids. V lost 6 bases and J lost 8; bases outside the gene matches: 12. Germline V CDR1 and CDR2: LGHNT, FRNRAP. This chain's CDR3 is CASGGLADSLLHEQFF. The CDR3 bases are TGTGCTAGTGGGGGACTAGCGGACTCCCTTCTCCATGAGCAGTTCTTC.

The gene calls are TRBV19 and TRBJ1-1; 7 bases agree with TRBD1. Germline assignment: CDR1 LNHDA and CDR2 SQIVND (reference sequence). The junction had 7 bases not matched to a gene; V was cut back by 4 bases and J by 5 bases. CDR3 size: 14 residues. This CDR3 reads CASSTTGVGTEAFF. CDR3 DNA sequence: TGTGCCAGTAGTACCACAGGGGTGGGGACTGAAGCTTTCTTT.

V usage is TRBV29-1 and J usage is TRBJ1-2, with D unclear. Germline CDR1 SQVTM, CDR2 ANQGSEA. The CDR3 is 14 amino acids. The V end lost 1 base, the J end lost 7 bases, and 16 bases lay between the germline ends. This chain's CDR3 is CSVEGGVSGIGYTF. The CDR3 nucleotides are TGCAGCGTTGAAGGCGGGGTGAGCGGTATTGGCTACACCTTC. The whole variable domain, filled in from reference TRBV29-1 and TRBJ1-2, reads SAVISQKPSRDICQRGTSLTIQCQVDSQVTMMFWYRQQPGQSLTLIATANQGSEATYESGFVIDKFPISRPNLTFSTLTVSNMSPEDSSIYLCSVEGGVSGIGYTFGSGTRLTVV.

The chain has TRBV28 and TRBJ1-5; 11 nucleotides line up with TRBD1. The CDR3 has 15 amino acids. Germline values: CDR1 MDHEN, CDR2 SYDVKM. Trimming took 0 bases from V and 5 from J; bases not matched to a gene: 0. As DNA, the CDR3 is TGTGCCAGCAGTTTATGGGGACAGGGGGATCAGCCCCAGCATTTT. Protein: CASSLWGQGDQPQHF.

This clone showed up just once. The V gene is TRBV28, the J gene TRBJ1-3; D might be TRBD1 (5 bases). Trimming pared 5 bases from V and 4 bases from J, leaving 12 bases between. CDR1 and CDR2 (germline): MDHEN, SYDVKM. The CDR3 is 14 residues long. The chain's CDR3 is CASSTAGMGNTIYF. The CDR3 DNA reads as TGTGCCAGCAGTACGGCAGGGATGGGAAACACCATATATTTT.

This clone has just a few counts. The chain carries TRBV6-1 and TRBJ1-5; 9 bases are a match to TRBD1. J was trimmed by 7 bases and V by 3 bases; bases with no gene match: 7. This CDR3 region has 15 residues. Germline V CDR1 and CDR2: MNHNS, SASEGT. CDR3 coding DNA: TGTGCCAGCAGTGATGCCGGACAGGGGAGCCAGCCCCAGCATTTT. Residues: CASSDAGQGSQPQHF.

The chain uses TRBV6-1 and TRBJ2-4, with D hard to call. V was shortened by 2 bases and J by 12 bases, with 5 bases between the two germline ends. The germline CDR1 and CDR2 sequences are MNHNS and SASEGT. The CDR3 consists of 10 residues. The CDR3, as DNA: TGTGCCAGCAGTGAACCTACTCAGTACTTC. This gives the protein CASSEPTQYF.

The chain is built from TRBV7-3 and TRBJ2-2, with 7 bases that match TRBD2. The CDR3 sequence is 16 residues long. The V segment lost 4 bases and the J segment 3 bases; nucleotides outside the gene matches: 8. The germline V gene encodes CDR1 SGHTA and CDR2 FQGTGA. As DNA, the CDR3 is TGTGCCAGCAGCTGGGGGGGTCCCCCCGACACCGGGGAGCTGTTTTTT. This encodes CASSWGGPPDTGELFF. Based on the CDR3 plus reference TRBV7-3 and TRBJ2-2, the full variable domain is GAGVSQTPSNKVTEKGKYVELRCDPISGHTALYWYRQSLGQGPEFLIYFQGTGAADDSGLPNDRFFAVRPEGSVSTLKIQRTERGDSAVYLCASSWGGPPDTGELFFGEGSRLTVL.

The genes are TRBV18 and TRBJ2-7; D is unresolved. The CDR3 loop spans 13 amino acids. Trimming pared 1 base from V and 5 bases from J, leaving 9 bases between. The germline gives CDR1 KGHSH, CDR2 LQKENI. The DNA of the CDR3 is TGTGCCAGCTCACCACTATTAGTAGACGAGCAGTACTTC. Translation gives CASSPLLVDEQYF.

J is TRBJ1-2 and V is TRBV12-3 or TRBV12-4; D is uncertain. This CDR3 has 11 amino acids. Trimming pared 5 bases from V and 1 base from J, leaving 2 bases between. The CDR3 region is CASSLNYGYTF. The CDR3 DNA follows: TGTGCCAGCAGTCTTAACTATGGCTACACCTTC.

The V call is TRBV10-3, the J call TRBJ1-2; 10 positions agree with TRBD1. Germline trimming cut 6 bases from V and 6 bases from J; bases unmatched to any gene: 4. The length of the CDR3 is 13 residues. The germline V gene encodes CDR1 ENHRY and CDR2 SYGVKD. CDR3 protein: CAISRDRGDGYTF. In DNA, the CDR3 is TGTGCCATCAGCCGGGACAGGGGAGATGGCTACACCTTC.

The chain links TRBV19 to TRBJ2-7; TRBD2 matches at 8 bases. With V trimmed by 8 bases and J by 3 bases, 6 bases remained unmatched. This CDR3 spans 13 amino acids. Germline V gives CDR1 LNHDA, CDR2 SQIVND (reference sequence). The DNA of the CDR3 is TGTGCCAGTCGACCTAGCGGGTTCTACGAGCAGTACTTC. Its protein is CASRPSGFYEQYF.

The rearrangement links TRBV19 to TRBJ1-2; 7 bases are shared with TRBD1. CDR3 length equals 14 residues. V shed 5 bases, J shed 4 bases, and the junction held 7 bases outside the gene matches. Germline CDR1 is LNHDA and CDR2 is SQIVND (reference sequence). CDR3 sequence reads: CASSPDRVGYGYTF. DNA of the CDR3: TGTGCCAGTAGTCCTGACAGGGTCGGCTATGGCTACACCTTC.

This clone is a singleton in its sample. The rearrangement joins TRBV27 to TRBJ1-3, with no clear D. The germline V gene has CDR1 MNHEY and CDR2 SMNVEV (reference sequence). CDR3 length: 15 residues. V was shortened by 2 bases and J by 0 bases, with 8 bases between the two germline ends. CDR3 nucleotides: TGTGCCAGCAGTTTAAACAGAAACTCTGGAAACACCATATATTTT. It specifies CASSLNRNSGNTIYF.

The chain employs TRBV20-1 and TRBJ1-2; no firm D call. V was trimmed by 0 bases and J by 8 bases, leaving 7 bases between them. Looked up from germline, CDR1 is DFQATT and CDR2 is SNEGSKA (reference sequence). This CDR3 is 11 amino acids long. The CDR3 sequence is CSARDLRGYTF. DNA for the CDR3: TGCAGTGCTAGAGATCTCCGGGGCTACACCTTC.

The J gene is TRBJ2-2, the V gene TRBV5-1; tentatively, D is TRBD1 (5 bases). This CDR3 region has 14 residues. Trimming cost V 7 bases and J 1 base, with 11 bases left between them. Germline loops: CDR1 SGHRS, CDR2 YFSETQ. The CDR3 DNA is TGCGCCAGCTTTTCAGGGATGAACACCGGGGAGCTGTTTTTT. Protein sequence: CASFSGMNTGELFF.

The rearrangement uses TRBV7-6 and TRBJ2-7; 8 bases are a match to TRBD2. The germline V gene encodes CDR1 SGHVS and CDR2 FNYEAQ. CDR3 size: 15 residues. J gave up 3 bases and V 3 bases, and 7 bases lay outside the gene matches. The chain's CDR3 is CASSFHSGDFYEQYF. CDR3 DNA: TGTGCCAGCAGCTTTCATAGCGGGGATTTCTACGAGCAGTACTTC.

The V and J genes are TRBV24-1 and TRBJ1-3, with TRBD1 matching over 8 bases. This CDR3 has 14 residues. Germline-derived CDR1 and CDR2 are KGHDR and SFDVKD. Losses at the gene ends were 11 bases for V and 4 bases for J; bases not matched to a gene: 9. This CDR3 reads CAIGPGGAGNTIYF. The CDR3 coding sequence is TGTGCCATCGGCCCAGGGGGCGCCGGAAACACCATATATTTT.

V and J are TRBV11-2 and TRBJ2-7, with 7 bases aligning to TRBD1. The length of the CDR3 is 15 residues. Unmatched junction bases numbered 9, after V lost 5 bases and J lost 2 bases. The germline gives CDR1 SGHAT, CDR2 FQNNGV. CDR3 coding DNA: TGTGCCAGCAGCCAACTCCGGGACAGACCCTACGAGCAGTACTTC. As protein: CASSQLRDRPYEQYF.